These T cell receptor beta chains were read from a single sample in a study of T cell changes during pregnancy in multiple sclerosis. Assay used: immunoSEQ multiplex PCR; TCRdb lists only in-frame clones, some missing. Of around 60,000 clones in the sample, more than 90% were seen once. The sequencing here drew on peripheral blood, taken in the second trimester of pregnancy. Receptors originate from a female donor with multiple sclerosis, enrolled in a pregnancy study. Both conserved end residues are part of each CDR3. Fields, in order: CDR3 protein, CDR3 length, D gene, V gene. A D gene is named only where the DNA matches it firmly.

CDR3aa: CASSLPLAGGEQYF
len: 14
d_gene: TRBD2
v_gene: TRBV11-2

CDR3aa: CASSPQTGVLETQYF
len: 15
d_gene: -
v_gene: TRBV5-4

CDR3aa: CASSGTSGLGNEQFF
len: 15
d_gene: TRBD2
v_gene: TRBV10-2

CDR3aa: CASSPGQGVRTQYF
len: 14
d_gene: TRBD1
v_gene: TRBV5-1

CDR3aa: CASSSTFSTDTQYF
len: 14
d_gene: -
v_gene: TRBV7-2

CDR3aa: CASSLGDRGAEQYF
len: 14
d_gene: TRBD1
v_gene: TRBV5-1

CDR3aa: CASSLGGTPENYGYTF
len: 16
d_gene: -
v_gene: TRBV5-1

CDR3aa: CASSALDRLDGYTF
len: 14
d_gene: TRBD1
v_gene: TRBV27

CDR3aa: CASTPSGGLGEKLFF
len: 15
d_gene: -
v_gene: TRBV7-2

CDR3aa: CASSTPGTGHYTEAFF
len: 16
d_gene: TRBD1
v_gene: TRBV9

CDR3aa: CASSWTSGSYNEQFF
len: 15
d_gene: TRBD2
v_gene: TRBV2

CDR3aa: CASSEALHSRDRKETQYF
len: 18
d_gene: TRBD1
v_gene: TRBV2

CDR3aa: CASSRPGGVDTQYF
len: 14
d_gene: TRBD2
v_gene: TRBV6-5

CDR3aa: CASSSSGETTEAFF
len: 14
d_gene: -
v_gene: TRBV18

CDR3aa: CASSLDREKTQYF
len: 13
d_gene: -
v_gene: TRBV7-2

CDR3aa: CASSLSGFGAANEQFF
len: 16
d_gene: -
v_gene: TRBV7-2

CDR3aa: CASSKGQLNTGELFF
len: 15
d_gene: TRBD1
v_gene: TRBV9

CDR3aa: CASSVRQGPSYEQYF
len: 15
d_gene: TRBD1
v_gene: TRBV11-3

CDR3aa: CASSLYRGTDTQYF
len: 14
d_gene: -
v_gene: TRBV6-6

CDR3aa: CASSPGTSGRAGTGELFF
len: 18
d_gene: TRBD2
v_gene: TRBV5-4

CDR3aa: CASSFWGRPGTGELFF
len: 16
d_gene: -
v_gene: TRBV5-4

CDR3aa: CASSLAQRGHTDTQYF
len: 16
d_gene: TRBD2
v_gene: TRBV7-2

CDR3aa: CASSLGGVGGRNEQYF
len: 16
d_gene: TRBD2
v_gene: TRBV5-4

CDR3aa: CASSFSDGGYGYTF
len: 14
d_gene: -
v_gene: TRBV7-6

CDR3aa: CASSLDPLAEQFF
len: 13
d_gene: -
v_gene: TRBV7-3

CDR3aa: CAIQGQLNTEAFF
len: 13
d_gene: TRBD1
v_gene: TRBV10-3

CDR3aa: CASNIAGGPYEQYF
len: 14
d_gene: TRBD2
v_gene: TRBV7-2